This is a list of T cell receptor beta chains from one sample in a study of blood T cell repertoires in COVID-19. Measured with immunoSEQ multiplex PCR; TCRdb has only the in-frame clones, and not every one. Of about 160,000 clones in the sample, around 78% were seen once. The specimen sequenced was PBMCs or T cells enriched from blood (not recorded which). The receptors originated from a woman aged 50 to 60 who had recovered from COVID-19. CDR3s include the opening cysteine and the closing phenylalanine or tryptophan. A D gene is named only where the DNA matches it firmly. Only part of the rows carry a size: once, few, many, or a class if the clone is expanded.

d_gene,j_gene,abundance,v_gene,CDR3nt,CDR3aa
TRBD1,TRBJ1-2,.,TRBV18,TGTGCCAGCTCAATCAAGACAGGGGGTAACTATGGCTACACCTTC,CASSIKTGGNYGYTF
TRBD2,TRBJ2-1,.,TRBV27,TGTGCCAGCAGTCTCGGACTAGCGGGGTACAATGAGCAGTTCTTC,CASSLGLAGYNEQFF
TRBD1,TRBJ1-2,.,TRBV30,TGTGCCTGGAATCGCTTCCCAGGGGGCCAATATGGCTACACCTTC,CAWNRFPGGQYGYTF
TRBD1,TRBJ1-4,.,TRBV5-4,TGTGCCAGCAGCTTGCAGGGGGCGGCGGAAAAACTGTTTTTT,CASSLQGAAEKLFF
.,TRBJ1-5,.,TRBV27,TGTGCCAGCAGTTCCTTGGTCCGGGGGGGTGCCCAGCATTTT,CASSSLVRGGAQHF
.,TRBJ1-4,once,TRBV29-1,TGCAGCGTTGAACAGCGGTGGAATGAAAAACTGTTTTTT,CSVEQRWNEKLFF
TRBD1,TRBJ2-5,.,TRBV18,TGTGCCAGCTCACCGCGGCCGGGACAGGGGCAAGAGACCCAGTACTTC,CASSPRPGQGQETQYF
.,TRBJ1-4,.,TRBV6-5,TGTGCCAGCAGTTACCGGGGGGCGCTTTCTGAAAAACTGTTTTTT,CASSYRGALSEKLFF
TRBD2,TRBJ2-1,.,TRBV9,TGTGCCAGCAGCGCCCCTGGACTAGCGGGCCCCTACAATGAGCAGTTCTTC,CASSAPGLAGPYNEQFF
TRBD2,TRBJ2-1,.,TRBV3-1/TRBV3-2,TGTGCCAGCAGCCAAGATAATGTGGCTAGCGGATACAATGAGCAGTTCTTC,CASSQDNVASGYNEQFF
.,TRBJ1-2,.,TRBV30,TGTGCCGCGGGACGACCGCTAAACTATGGCTACACCTTC,CAAGRPLNYGYTF
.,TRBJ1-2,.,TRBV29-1,TGCAGCGCTTTGGGGGGTGTATTCTATGGCTACACCTTC,CSALGGVFYGYTF
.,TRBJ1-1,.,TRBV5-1,TGCGCCAGCAGCTCCAGTGGGGGGGGCACTGAAGCTTTCTTT,CASSSSGGGTEAFF
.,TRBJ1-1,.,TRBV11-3,TGTGCCAGCAGCTTACAAGCTTACACTGAAGCTTTCTTT,CASSLQAYTEAFF
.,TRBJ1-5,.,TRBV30,TGTGCCTGGAGTGAAGGGGCGAGTGTAGGTCAGCCCCAGCATTTT,CAWSEGASVGQPQHF
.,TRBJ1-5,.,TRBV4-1,TGCGCCAGCAGCCAAGACCGACAGCCTCCGGGTCAGCCCCAGCATTTT,CASSQDRQPPGQPQHF
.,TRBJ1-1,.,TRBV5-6,TGTGCCAGCAGCTTGGTGGCGGGGGGGCCGAACACTGAAGCTTTCTTT,CASSLVAGGPNTEAFF
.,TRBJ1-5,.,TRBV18,TGTGCCAGCTCACAAGCGACAGGTGGGGATCAGCCCCAGCATTTT,CASSQATGGDQPQHF
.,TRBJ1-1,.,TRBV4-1,TGCGCCAGCAGCCAAGATACTTGGGGAGGGACTGAAGCTTTCTTT,CASSQDTWGGTEAFF